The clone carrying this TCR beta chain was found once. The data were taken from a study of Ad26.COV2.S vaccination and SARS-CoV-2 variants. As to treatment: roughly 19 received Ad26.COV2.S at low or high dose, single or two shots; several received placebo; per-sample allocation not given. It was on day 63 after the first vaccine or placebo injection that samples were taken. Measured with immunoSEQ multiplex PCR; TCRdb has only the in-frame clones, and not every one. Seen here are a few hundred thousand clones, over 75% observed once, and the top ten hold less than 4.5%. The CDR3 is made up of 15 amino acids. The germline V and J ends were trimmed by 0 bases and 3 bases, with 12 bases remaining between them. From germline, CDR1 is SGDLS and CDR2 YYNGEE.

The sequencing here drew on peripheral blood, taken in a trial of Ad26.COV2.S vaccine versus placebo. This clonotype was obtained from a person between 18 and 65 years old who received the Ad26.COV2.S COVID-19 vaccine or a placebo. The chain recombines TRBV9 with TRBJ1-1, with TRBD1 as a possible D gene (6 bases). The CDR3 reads CASSVDTGRDTEAFF. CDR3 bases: TGTGCCAGCAGCGTAGATACAGGGCGGGACACTGAAGCTTTCTTT.